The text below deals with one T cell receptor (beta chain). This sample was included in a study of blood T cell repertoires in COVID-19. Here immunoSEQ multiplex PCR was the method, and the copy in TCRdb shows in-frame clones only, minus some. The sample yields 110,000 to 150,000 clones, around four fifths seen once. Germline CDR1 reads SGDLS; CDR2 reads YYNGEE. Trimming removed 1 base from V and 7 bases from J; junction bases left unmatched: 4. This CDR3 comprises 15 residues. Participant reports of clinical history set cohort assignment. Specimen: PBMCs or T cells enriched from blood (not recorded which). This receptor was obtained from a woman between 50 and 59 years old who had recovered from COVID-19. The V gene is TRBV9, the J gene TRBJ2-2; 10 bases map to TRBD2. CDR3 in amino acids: CASSVSPSGGGELFF. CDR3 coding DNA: TGTGCCAGCAGCGTATCGCCTAGCGGGGGCGGGGAGCTGTTTTTT.